One TCR beta chain is described in this entry. The data are from a study of blood T cell repertoires in COVID-19. The overall study: Nucleic acid was either cDNA or gDNA, and it came from T cells, B-cell-depleted T cells, or PBMCs.

Here immunoSEQ multiplex PCR was the method, and the copy in TCRdb shows in-frame clones only, minus some. The data show 350,000 to 500,000 clones, approximately 90% seen once. Seattle patients were enrolled during active infection and followed longitudinally. What was sequenced was peripheral blood. The TCR sequence derives from a young man with COVID-19, enrolled during active disease.

The CDR3 spells CASREIGEETQYF. Here the CDR3 DNA reads TGCGCCAGCAGGGAAATAGGGGAAGAGACCCAGTACTTC. The genes are TRBV5-1 and TRBJ2-5; tentative D call: TRBD1 (5 bases). Germline assignment: CDR1 SGHRS and CDR2 YFSETQ. V lost 5 bases and J 3 bases, leaving 11 bases between the germline ends. The CDR3 sequence is 13 residues long.